This passage covers 17 T cell receptor beta chains from one sample sequenced in a study of T-cell memory formation after mild COVID-19. From the 5' RACE reads, TCRdb called clonotypes with MiXCR, one entry per CDR3 protein. The table records 100,000 to 130,000 distinct CDR3 sequences, about 15% of them present only once. Specimen: PBMCs or a T cell subset sorted from them (not recorded which). These receptors all come from a man younger than 30 who had mild COVID-19 (a few samples of this study predate the infection). Cell type and time point are not known.

A few counts support this clonotype. The chain recombines TRBV6-5 with TRBJ2-5; D is perhaps TRBD2 (6 bases). With 7 bases removed from V and 2 bases from J, the gap between germline ends came to 11 bases. The CDR3 length is 13 residues. The germline gives CDR1 MNHEY, CDR2 SVGAGI. The CDR3 spells CASTGGVQETQYF. The CDR3 coding sequence is TGTGCCAGCACCGGAGGGGTTCAAGAGACCCAGTACTTC.

This clonotype appeared many times. CDR3 residues: CASSQQVNTEAFF. The CDR3 nucleotides are TGTGCCAGCAGTCAACAGGTGAACACTGAAGCTTTCTTT. This sequence joins TRBV12-3 or TRBV12-4 and TRBJ1-1; the D gene is possibly TRBD1 (5 bases). Trimming removed 5 bases at V and 0 bases at J, with 7 bases between. The CDR3 spans 13 residues.

This chain connects TRBV29-1 to TRBJ1-1; a weak D match, TRBD1 (5 bases). Germline V gene lookup returns CDR1 SQVTM and CDR2 ANQGSEA. V was trimmed by 5 bases and J by 3 bases, leaving 10 bases between them. The CDR3 loop spans 12 amino acids. The CDR3 protein is CSVPGMDTEAFF. The DNA for the CDR3 is TGCAGCGTTCCAGGGATGGACACTGAAGCTTTCTTT.

The chain has TRBV6-6 and TRBJ1-4; no firm D call. CDR1 MNHNY and CDR2 SVGAGI come from the germline V gene (reference sequence). This CDR3 is built from 13 residues. Trimming removed 2 bases from V and 8 bases from J, with 9 bases in between. CDR3 protein: CASSYVSWEKLFF. DNA of the CDR3: TGTGCCAGCAGTTACGTGTCGTGGGAAAAACTGTTTTTT.

This clonotype was counted a few times. This chain links TRBV5-4 with TRBJ2-7; 8 bases are shared with TRBD2. CDR1 is SGHNT, CDR2 YYREEE, per germline (reference sequence). The CDR3 consists of 14 residues. V lost 2 bases and J lost 5; bases outside the gene matches: 6. This CDR3 is CASSFGGGTDEQYF. The DNA of the CDR3 is TGTGCCAGCAGCTTCGGGGGGGGGACCGACGAGCAGTACTTC.

This clonotype was seen at least ten times. This rearrangement joins TRBV5-1 to TRBJ2-7; D is ambiguous. V gave up 1 base and J gave up 2 bases, with 16 bases separating them. This CDR3 spans 16 amino acids. Germline V gene data show CDR1 as SGHRS and CDR2 as YFSETQ. The CDR3 nucleotides are TGCGCCAGCAGCTTGTCGTCATTCGGCGAAGCCTACGAGCAGTACGTC. Translated: CASSLSSFGEAYEQYV.

The genes are TRBV6-5 and TRBJ2-7, with 11 bases aligning to TRBD1. Germline CDR1 is MNHEY and CDR2 is SVGAGI. The CDR3 spans 14 residues. V lost 6 bases and J lost 7; bases outside the gene matches: 8. DNA for the CDR3: TGTGCCAGCAGGGCCGGGACAGGGGGTCGAGAGCAGTACTTC. Translation gives CASRAGTGGREQYF.

V is TRBV7-8 and J is TRBJ2-5; the D call may be TRBD1 or TRBD2 (5 bases each). There are 14 residues in the CDR3. Trimming removed 6 bases from V and 5 bases from J, with 16 bases in between. CDR1 and CDR2 from the germline V gene are SGHVS and FQNEAQ. The CDR3: CASRKAGTEETQYF. In nucleotides, the CDR3 is TGTGCCAGCAGGAAGGCCGGGACGGAGGAGACCCAGTACTTC.

There are many counts of this clonotype. The V gene is TRBV5-4, the J gene TRBJ2-3, with unresolved D. There are 11 residues in the CDR3. CDR1 is SGHNT and CDR2 is YYREEE in the germline V gene (reference sequence). Trimming stripped 2 bases from V and 2 bases from J, with 0 bases between. The DNA of the CDR3 is TGTGCCAGCAGCTTCACAGATACGCAGTATTTT. Amino acids: CASSFTDTQYF.

The chain recombines TRBV11-3 with TRBJ2-3; TRBD2 matches 8 bases. CDR1 SGHNT and CDR2 YENEEA come from the germline V gene. CDR3 length equals 14 residues. V lost 5 bases, J lost 5 bases, and 6 bases stayed unmatched. The CDR3 reads CASSPSGGVDTQYF. CDR3 sequence (DNA): TGTGCCAGCAGCCCGAGCGGGGGAGTAGATACGCAGTATTTT.

This clonotype was seen repeatedly, ten times or more. The chain joins TRBV4-1 to TRBJ2-1; 7 bases line up with TRBD1. CDR1 and CDR2 from the germline V gene are MGHRA and YSYEKL. This CDR3 has 17 residues. V shed 2 bases, J shed 6 bases, and the junction held 13 bases outside the gene matches. CDR3: CASSQTRNRGEGNEQFF. The DNA of the CDR3 is TGCGCCAGCAGCCAAACGCGAAACAGGGGTGAGGGCAATGAGCAGTTCTTC.

The chain links TRBV7-2 to TRBJ2-5; D is unclear. The CDR3 has 16 residues. Per the germline V gene, CDR1 is SGHTA and CDR2 is FQGNSA. V dropped 1 base and J dropped 1 base, with 13 bases sitting between them. CDR3 region: CASSLGSWSSQETQYF. In DNA form, the CDR3 reads TGTGCCAGCAGCTTAGGAAGTTGGAGCAGCCAAGAGACCCAGTACTTC. The whole variable domain, filled in from reference TRBV7-2 and TRBJ2-5, reads GAGVSQSPSNKVTEKGKDVELRCDPISGHTALYWYRQSLGQGLEFLIYFQGNSAPDKSGLPSDRFSAERTGGSVSTLTIQRTQQEDSAVYLCASSLGSWSSQETQYFGPGTRLLVL.

CDR3 DNA: TGTGCCAGCAGCGGGACGACAGGGCACTACGAGCAGTACTTC. Translated, it gives CASSGTTGHYEQYF. The J gene is TRBJ2-7, the V gene TRBV7-8, with 7 positions matching TRBD1. This CDR3 comprises 14 residues. Germline values: CDR1 SGHVS, CDR2 FQNEAQ. Trimming at V came to 5 bases and at J to 3 bases, leaving 7 bases not matched to a gene.

This clonotype was recorded many times. The V call is TRBV7-8, the J call TRBJ2-2, with 10 bases matching TRBD1. In germline, CDR1 is SGHVS, CDR2 FQNEAQ. The CDR3 contains 17 residues. V was pared by 5 bases and J by 4 bases, with 10 bases of the junction left unmatched. This CDR3 is CASSHPRGQGVTGELFF. CDR3 DNA sequence: TGTGCCAGCAGCCACCCTCGTGGACAGGGGGTCACCGGGGAGCTGTTTTTT. The variable domain in full, completed from reference TRBV7-8 and TRBJ2-2, reads GAGVSQSPRYKVAKRGQDVALRCDPISGHVSLFWYQQALGQGPEFLTYFQNEAQLDKSGLPSDRFFAERPEGSVSTLKIQRTQQEDSAVYLCASSHPRGQGVTGELFFGEGSRLTVL.

This clonotype has ten or more counts. The V gene is TRBV5-1, the J gene TRBJ2-3; a possible D gene is TRBD1 (6 bases). V gave up 0 bases and J gave up 0 bases, with 14 bases separating them. Germline lookup yields CDR1 SGHRS and CDR2 YFSETQ. The CDR3 runs 17 residues. Written as DNA, the CDR3 is TGCGCCAGCAGCTTGGCGGGGCGCAGGGGCAGCACAGATACGCAGTATTTT. It is translated as CASSLAGRRGSTDTQYF.

The chain employs TRBV5-5 and TRBJ1-4; D is unresolved. Germline loops: CDR1 SGHKS, CDR2 YYEKEE (reference sequence). The V and J ends lost 3 bases and 7 bases respectively, with 7 bases between them. The CDR3 consists of 12 residues. The CDR3 sequence: CASSSRVEKLFF. The DNA of the CDR3 is TGTGCCAGCAGCTCGAGGGTTGAAAAACTGTTTTTT.

The V and J genes are TRBV5-8 and TRBJ1-1, with D perhaps TRBD1 (6 bases). The germline gives CDR1 SGHTS, CDR2 YDEGEE. The CDR3 runs 12 residues. V lost 7 bases and J 7 bases, leaving 14 bases between the germline ends. CDR3 sequence reads: CASPGQRLEAFF. The CDR3 DNA reads TGTGCCAGCCCTGGACAGAGGCTTGAAGCTTTCTTT.